This T cell receptor (beta chain) was recorded in a study of T cells after somatic rescue of genetic block. Produced via immunoSEQ multiplex PCR; TCRdb's table is partial and in-frame only. Of approximately 110,000 clones in the sample, 85% to 95% were seen once. Sequences were obtained from peripheral blood mononuclear cells (PBMCs). The source of this sequence is a woman between 18 and 29 years old.

This CDR3 reads CAISASGNYEQYF. CDR3 nucleotide sequence: TGTGCCATCAGTGCTTCAGGGAACTACGAGCAGTACTTC. V and J are TRBV10-3 and TRBJ2-7; tentatively, D is TRBD1 (5 bases). V was clipped by 4 bases and J by 3 bases, with 10 bases between them. This CDR3 contains 13 residues. The germline gives CDR1 ENHRY, CDR2 SYGVKD.